The 14 T cell receptor beta chains below come from one sample, sequenced in a study of OX40 agonist ivuxolimab in advanced cancers. Clones were sequenced by immunoSEQ multiplex PCR, and TCRdb holds only the in-frame ones, with some missing. This sample has 65,000 to 75,000 clones, with roughly 84% found just once. The sequences come from CD4+ or CD8+ T cells sorted from blood, collected in a trial of the OX40 agonist ivuxolimab. The receptors were sampled from an adult with an advanced solid tumor such as melanoma, head and neck, liver or kidney cancer.

The CDR3 is CASSQPPGELFF. DNA for the CDR3: TGTGCCAGCAGCCAACCCCCGGGGGAGCTGTTTTTT. The chain couples TRBV13 to TRBJ2-2; D remains ambiguous. The CDR3 contains 12 residues. Between the trimmed V and J ends, which lost 5 bases and 8 bases, there was a span of 9 bases. Per the germline V gene, CDR1 is PRHDT and CDR2 is FYEKMQ (reference sequence).

The chain is built from TRBV9 and TRBJ1-5, with unresolved D. Germline lookup yields CDR1 SGDLS and CDR2 YYNGEE. Deletions cut 0 bases from V and 0 bases from J, with 7 bases between. The CDR3 has 15 amino acids. CDR3 sequence reads: CASSVDVDSNQPQHF. CDR3 nucleotides: TGTGCCAGCAGCGTAGATGTAGATAGCAATCAGCCCCAGCATTTT. Together with reference TRBV9 and TRBJ1-5, the CDR3 gives the full variable domain: DSGVTQTPKHLITATGQRVTLRCSPRSGDLSVYWYQQSLDQGLQFLIQYYNGEERAKGNILERFSAQQFPDLHSELNLSSLELGDSALYFCASSVDVDSNQPQHFGDGTRLSIL.

The chain employs TRBV6-6 and TRBJ2-1; 9 bases line up with TRBD2. After removal of 3 bases from V and 8 bases from J, the junction contained 5 bases not matched to a gene. The CDR3 runs 14 residues. Per germline, CDR1 MNHNY and CDR2 SVGAGI (reference sequence). The chain's CDR3 is CASSYGSGSDEQFF. CDR3 sequence (DNA): TGTGCCAGCAGTTATGGTAGCGGGAGCGATGAGCAGTTCTTC.

This sequence joins TRBV5-1 and TRBJ2-5; the D gene could be TRBD1 or TRBD2 (6 bases each). The V gene's germline CDR1 is SGHRS and CDR2 YFSETQ. The CDR3 is 17 amino acids. Trimming left V 0 bases short and J 4 bases short, with 19 bases between. This chain's CDR3 is CASSLEGGPALAETQYF. Here the CDR3 DNA reads TGCGCCAGCAGCTTGGAAGGGGGGCCAGCGTTGGCAGAGACCCAGTACTTC.

This clone was found a few times. The rearrangement uses TRBV28 and TRBJ2-7, with D unclear. Germline loops: CDR1 MDHEN, CDR2 SYDVKM. V gave up 1 base and J gave up 1 base, with 14 bases separating them. The CDR3 covers 16 residues. In DNA, the CDR3 is TGTGCCAGCAGTTTATTGTCAGGAGTTTCGTCCTACGAGCAGTACTTC. Protein product: CASSLLSGVSSYEQYF.

V and J are TRBV28 and TRBJ2-4, with TRBD2 as a possible D gene (5 bases). Trimming took 3 bases from V and 8 from J, leaving 14 bases between them. Germline V gene sequence: CDR1 MDHEN, CDR2 SYDVKM. The CDR3 is 14 residues long. CDR3 protein: CASSFFGRGDIQYF. The CDR3 DNA reads TGTGCCAGCAGTTTCTTCGGACGGGGAGACATTCAGTACTTC.

The V call is TRBV7-9, the J call TRBJ2-3, with TRBD1 as a possible D gene (5 bases). In germline, CDR1 is SEHNR, CDR2 FQNEAQ (reference sequence). Deletions cut 5 bases from V and 5 bases from J, with 20 bases between. The CDR3 covers 16 residues. The CDR3: CASSPPGLSRGDTQYF. DNA for the CDR3: TGTGCCAGCAGCCCCCCCGGGCTAAGTAGGGGAGATACGCAGTATTTT.

As for this clone: Distinct nucleotide sequences in the sample also encode this CDR3. The CDR3 bases are TGTGCCAGCAACAGAATGGGGGAAGCTTTCTTT. Protein sequence: CASNRMGEAFF. This chain connects TRBV6-1 to TRBJ1-1, with unresolved D. Germline V lookup: CDR1 MNHNS, CDR2 SASEGT. The CDR3 is 11 amino acids. Trimming took off 7 bases at V and 8 bases at J, with 11 bases between the two ends.

The chain is built from TRBV29-1 and TRBJ2-3, with 7 bases aligning to TRBD1. Germline CDR1 reads SQVTM; CDR2 reads ANQGSEA. CDR3 length equals 13 residues. J was trimmed by 3 bases and V by 3 bases; bases with no gene match: 3. Written as DNA, the CDR3 is TGCAGCGTTGAGGGACAGCGAACAGATACGCAGTATTTT. As protein: CSVEGQRTDTQYF.

The CDR3 DNA reads TGTGCCAGCATTCCTCCGGCAGCCCCATCCTACGAGCAGTACTTC. Protein product: CASIPPAAPSYEQYF. This chain joins TRBV28 and TRBJ2-7; unclear D gene. V lost 7 bases and J 1 base, leaving 17 bases between the germline ends. From germline, CDR1 is MDHEN and CDR2 SYDVKM. This CDR3 is built from 15 residues.

The chain links TRBV21-1 to TRBJ2-1. TRBV21-1 is assigned pseudogene status. The CDR3 runs 11 residues. This CDR3 is CASSKSTDPFF. The CDR3 bases are TGTGCCAGCAGCAAATCAACTGACCCCTTCTTC.

This sequence joins TRBV2 and TRBJ1-2, with no clear D. CDR3 length: 14 amino acids. Trimming removed 5 bases at V and 3 bases at J, with 13 bases between. Germline CDR1 is SNHLY and CDR2 is FYNNEI. The CDR3 region is CASSKGMADYGYTF. For the CDR3, the DNA is TGTGCCAGCAGTAAAGGAATGGCAGACTATGGCTACACCTTC.

This clone was detected only once. The chain recombines TRBV9 with TRBJ2-2; 10 nucleotides agree with TRBD1. V trimming: 4 bases; J trimming: 4 bases; junction bases outside the gene matches: 7. In germline, CDR1 is SGDLS, CDR2 YYNGEE. The CDR3 totals 16 residues. CDR3 in DNA: TGTGCCAGCAGCCCACGACAGGGGGCGCCCACCGGGGAGCTGTTTTTT. It is translated as CASSPRQGAPTGELFF.

V gene TRBV6-6 combines with J gene TRBJ1-1; D is unresolved. The V gene lost 6 bases and the J gene lost 1 base, with 12 bases spanning the gap. This CDR3 region has 14 residues. Germline V gene lookup returns CDR1 MNHNY and CDR2 SVGAGI (reference sequence). The CDR3 region is CASSLYAGNTEAFF. The CDR3 nucleotides are TGTGCCAGCAGCCTATATGCCGGGAACACTGAAGCTTTCTTT.